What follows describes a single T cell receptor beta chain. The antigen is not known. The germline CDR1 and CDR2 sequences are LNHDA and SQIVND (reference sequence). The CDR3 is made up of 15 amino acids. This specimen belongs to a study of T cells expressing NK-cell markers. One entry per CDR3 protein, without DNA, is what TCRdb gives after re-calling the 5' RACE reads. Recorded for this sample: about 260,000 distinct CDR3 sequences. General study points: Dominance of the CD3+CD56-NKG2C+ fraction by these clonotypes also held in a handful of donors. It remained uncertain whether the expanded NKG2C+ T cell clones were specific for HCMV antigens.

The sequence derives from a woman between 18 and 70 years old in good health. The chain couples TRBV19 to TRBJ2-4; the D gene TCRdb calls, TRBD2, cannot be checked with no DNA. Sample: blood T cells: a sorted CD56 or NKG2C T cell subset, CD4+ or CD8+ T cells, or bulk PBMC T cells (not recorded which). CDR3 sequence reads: CASSIPAVAKNIQYF.